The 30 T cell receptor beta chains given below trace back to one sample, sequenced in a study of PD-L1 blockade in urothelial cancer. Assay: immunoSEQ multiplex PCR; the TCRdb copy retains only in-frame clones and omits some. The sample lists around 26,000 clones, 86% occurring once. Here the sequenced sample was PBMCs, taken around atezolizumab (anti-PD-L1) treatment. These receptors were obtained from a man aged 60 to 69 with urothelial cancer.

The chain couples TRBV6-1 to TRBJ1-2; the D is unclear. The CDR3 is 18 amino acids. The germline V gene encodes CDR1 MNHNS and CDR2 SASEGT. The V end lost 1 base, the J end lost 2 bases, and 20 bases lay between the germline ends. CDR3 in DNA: TGTGCCAGCAGTGAAGGTCCGGCCTCTTGGACGGGGAACTATGGCTACACCTTC. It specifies CASSEGPASWTGNYGYTF.

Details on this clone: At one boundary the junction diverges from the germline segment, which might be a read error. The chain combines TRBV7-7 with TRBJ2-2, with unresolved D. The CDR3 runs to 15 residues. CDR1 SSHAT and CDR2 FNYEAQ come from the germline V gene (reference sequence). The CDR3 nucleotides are TGTGCTAGCAGCTTAAAGGCAGGGAACACCGGGGAGCTGTTTTTT. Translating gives CASSLKAGNTGELFF.

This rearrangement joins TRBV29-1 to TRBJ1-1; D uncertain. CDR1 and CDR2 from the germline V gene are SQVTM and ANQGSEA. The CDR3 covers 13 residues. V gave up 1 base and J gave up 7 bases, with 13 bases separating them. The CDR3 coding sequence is TGCAGCGTTGAAGTGGGTGTCGGGAGTGAAGCTTTCTTT. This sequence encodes CSVEVGVGSEAFF.

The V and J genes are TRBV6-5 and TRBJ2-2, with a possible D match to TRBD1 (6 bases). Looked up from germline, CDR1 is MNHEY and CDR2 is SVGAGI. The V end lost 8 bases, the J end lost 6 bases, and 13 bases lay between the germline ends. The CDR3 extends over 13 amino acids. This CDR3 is CASSVQGPGELFF. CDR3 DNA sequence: TGTGCCAGCTCTGTGCAGGGGCCCGGGGAGCTGTTTTTT.

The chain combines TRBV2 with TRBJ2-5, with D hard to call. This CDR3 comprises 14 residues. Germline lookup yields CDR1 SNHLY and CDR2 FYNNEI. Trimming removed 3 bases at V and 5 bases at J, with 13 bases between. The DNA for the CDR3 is TGTGCCAGCAGTGAGACGGCAGGTGGGGAGACCCAGTACTTC. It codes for CASSETAGGETQYF.

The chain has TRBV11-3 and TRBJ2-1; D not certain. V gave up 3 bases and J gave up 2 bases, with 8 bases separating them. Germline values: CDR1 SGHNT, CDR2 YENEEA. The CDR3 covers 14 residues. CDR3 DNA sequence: TGTGCCAGCAGCTTCGGCGGAACCTACAATGAGCAGTTCTTC. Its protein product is CASSFGGTYNEQFF.

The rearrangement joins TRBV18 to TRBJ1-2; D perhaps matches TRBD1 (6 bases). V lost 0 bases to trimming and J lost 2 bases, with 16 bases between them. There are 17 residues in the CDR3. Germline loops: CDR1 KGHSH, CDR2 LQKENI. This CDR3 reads CASSPPGGPVYNYGYTF. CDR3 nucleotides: TGTGCCAGCTCACCACCGGGGGGGCCAGTTTACAACTATGGCTACACCTTC.

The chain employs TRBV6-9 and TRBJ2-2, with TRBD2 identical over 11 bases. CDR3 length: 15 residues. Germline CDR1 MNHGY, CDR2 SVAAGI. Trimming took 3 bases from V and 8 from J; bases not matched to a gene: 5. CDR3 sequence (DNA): TGTGCCAGCAGTTACGGTAGCGGGGGGGCAGGGGAGCTGTTTTTT. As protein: CASSYGSGGAGELFF.

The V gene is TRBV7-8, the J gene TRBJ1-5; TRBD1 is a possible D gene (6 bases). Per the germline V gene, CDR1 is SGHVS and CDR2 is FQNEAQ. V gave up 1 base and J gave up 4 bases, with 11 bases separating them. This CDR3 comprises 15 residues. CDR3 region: CASSLDRGANQPQHF. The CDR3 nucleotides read TGTGCCAGCAGCTTAGATCGGGGGGCGAATCAGCCCCAGCATTTT.

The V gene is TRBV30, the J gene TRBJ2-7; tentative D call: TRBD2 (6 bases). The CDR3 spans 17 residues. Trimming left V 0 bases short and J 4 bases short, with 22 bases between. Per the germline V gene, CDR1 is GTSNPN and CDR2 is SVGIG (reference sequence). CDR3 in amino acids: CAWSVRLGLGGVYEQYF. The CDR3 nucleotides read TGTGCCTGGAGTGTACGCCTAGGCCTGGGAGGTGTTTACGAGCAGTACTTC.

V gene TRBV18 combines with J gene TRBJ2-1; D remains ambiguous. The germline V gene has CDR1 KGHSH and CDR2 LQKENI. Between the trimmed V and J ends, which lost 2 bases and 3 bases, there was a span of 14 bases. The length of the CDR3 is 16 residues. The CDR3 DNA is TGTGCCAGCTCACCAGAAACAGCAACGCGCTACAATGAGCAGTTCTTC. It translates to CASSPETATRYNEQFF.

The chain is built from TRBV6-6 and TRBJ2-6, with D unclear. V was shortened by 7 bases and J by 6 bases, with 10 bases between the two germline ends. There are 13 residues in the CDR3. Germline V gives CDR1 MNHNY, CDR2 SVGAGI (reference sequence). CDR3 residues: CASTSSEANVLTF. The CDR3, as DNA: TGTGCCAGCACCTCTTCAGAGGCCAACGTCCTGACTTTC.

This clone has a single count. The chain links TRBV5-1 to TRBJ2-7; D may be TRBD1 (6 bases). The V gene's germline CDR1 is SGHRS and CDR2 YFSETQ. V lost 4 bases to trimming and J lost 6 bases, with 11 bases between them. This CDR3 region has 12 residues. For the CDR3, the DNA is TGCGCCAGCAGCGGACAGTCTGGCGAGCAGTACTTC. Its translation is CASSGQSGEQYF.

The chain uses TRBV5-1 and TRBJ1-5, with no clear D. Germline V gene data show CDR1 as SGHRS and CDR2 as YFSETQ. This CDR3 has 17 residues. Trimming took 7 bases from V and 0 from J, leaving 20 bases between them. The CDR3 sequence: CASGPGRHRNSNQPQHF. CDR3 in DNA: TGCGCCAGCGGCCCAGGAAGGCACCGAAATAGCAATCAGCCCCAGCATTTT. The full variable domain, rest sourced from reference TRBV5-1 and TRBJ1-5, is KAGVTQTPRYLIKTRGQQVTLSCSPISGHRSVSWYQQTPGQGLQFLFEYFSETQRNKGNFPGRFSGRQFSNSRSEMNVSTLELGDSALYLCASGPGRHRNSNQPQHFGDGTRLSIL.

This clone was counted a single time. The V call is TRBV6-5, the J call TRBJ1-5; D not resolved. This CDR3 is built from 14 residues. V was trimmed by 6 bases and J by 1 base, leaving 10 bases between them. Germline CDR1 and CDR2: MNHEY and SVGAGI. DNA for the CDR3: TGTGCCAGCAGCCGGGCGGGGAGCAATCAGCCCCAGCATTTT. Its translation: CASSRAGSNQPQHF.

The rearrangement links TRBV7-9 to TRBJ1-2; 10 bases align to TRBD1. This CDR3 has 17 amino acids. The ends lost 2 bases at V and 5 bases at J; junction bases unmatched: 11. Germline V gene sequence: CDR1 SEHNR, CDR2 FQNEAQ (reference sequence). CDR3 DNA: TGTGCCAGCAGCTTAACCCCATCCGGGACAGGGGATTATGGCTACACCTTC. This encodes CASSLTPSGTGDYGYTF.

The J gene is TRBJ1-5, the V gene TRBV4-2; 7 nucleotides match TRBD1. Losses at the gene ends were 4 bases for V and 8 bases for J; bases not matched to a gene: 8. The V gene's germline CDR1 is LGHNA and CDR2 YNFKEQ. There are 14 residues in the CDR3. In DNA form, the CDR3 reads TGTGCCAGCAGCCGGGACAGCCCGCGGGAGCCCCAGCATTTT. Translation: CASSRDSPREPQHF.

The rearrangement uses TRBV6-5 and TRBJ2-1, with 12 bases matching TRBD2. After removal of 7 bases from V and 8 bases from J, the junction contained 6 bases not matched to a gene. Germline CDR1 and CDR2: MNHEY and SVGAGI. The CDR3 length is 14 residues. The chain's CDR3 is CASNLAGGSDEQFF. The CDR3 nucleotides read TGTGCCAGCAACCTAGCGGGAGGGTCTGATGAGCAGTTCTTC.

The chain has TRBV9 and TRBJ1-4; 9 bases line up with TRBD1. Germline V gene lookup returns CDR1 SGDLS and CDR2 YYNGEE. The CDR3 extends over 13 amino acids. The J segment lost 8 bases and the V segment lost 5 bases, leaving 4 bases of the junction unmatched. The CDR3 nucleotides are TGTGCCAGCAGACCGGGACAGGGAGAAAAACTGTTTTTT. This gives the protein CASRPGQGEKLFF.

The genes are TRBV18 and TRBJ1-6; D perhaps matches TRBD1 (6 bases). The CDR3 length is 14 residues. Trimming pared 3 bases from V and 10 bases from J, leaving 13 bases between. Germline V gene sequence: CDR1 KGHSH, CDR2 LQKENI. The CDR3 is CASSPGAPGSPLHF. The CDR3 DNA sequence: TGTGCCAGCTCACCGGGGGCCCCCGGGTCACCCCTCCACTTT. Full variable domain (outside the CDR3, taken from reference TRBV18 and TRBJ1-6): NAGVMQNPRHLVRRRGQEARLRCSPMKGHSHVYWYRQLPEEGLKFMVYLQKENIIDESGMPKERFSAEFPKEGPSILRIQQVVRGDSAAYFCASSPGAPGSPLHFGNGTRLTVT.

CDR3 sequence reads: CASSYSGVNYGYTF. CDR3 nucleotide sequence: TGTGCCAGCAGTTACTCAGGGGTGAACTATGGCTACACCTTC. The rearrangement uses TRBV6-5 and TRBJ1-2; tentatively, D is TRBD1 (5 bases). The V and J ends lost 0 bases and 2 bases respectively, with 7 bases between them. The germline V gene has CDR1 MNHEY and CDR2 SVGAGI. The CDR3 consists of 14 residues.

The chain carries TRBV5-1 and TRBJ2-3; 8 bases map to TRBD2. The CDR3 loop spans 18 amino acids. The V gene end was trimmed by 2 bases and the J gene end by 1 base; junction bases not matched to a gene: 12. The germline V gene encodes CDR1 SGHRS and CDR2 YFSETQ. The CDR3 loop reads CASSLGKTSGGGTDTQYF. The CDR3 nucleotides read TGCGCCAGCAGCTTAGGAAAAACTAGCGGAGGGGGCACAGATACGCAGTATTTT.

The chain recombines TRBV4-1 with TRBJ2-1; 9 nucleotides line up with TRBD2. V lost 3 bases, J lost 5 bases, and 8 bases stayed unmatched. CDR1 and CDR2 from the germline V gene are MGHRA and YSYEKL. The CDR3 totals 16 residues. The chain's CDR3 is CASSQVLAGYDNEQFF. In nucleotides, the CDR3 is TGCGCCAGCAGCCAGGTACTAGCGGGTTACGACAATGAGCAGTTCTTC.

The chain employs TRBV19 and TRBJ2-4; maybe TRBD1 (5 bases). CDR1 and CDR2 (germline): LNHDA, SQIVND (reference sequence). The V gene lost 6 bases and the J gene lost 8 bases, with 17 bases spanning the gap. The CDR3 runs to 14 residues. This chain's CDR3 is CASSPLSGSDIQYF. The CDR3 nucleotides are TGTGCCAGTAGCCCCTTATCAGGGTCGGACATTCAGTACTTC.

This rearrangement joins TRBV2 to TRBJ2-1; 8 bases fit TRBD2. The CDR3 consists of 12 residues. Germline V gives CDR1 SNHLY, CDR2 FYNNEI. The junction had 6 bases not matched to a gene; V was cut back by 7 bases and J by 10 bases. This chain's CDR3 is CASTQQRGEQFF. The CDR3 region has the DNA TGTGCCAGCACCCAACAGCGGGGGGAGCAGTTCTTC.

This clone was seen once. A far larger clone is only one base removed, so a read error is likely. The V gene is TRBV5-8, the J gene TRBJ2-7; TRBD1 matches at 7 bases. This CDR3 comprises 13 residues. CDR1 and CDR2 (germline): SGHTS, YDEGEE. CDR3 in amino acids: CASSQRTGREQYF. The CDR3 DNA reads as TGCGCCAGCAGCCAACGGACAGGTCGCGAGCAGTACTTC.

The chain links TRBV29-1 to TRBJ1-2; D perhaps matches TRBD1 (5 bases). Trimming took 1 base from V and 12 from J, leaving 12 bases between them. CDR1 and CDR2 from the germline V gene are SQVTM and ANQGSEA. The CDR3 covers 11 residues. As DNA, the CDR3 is TGCAGCGTTGAAGGTCAGGGTGCCCACACCTTC. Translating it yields CSVEGQGAHTF.

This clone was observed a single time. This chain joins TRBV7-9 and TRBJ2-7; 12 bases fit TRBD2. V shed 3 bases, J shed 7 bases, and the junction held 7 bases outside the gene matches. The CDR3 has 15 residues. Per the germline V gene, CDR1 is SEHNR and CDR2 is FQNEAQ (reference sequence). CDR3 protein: CASSLGLAGAREQYF. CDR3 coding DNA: TGTGCCAGCAGCTTGGGACTAGCGGGCGCTAGGGAGCAGTACTTC. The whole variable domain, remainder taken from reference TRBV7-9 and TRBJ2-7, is DTGVSQNPRHKITKRGQNVTFRCDPISEHNRLYWYRQTLGQGPEFLTYFQNEAQLEKSRLLSDRFSAERPKGSFSTLEIQRTEQGDSAMYLCASSLGLAGAREQYFGPGTRLTVT.

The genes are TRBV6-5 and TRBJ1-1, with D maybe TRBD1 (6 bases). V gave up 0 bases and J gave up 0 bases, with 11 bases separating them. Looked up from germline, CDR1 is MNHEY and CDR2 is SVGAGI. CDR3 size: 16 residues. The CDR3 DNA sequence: TGTGCCAGCAGTTACTCGGAGACAGGATTGAACACTGAAGCTTTCTTT. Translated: CASSYSETGLNTEAFF.

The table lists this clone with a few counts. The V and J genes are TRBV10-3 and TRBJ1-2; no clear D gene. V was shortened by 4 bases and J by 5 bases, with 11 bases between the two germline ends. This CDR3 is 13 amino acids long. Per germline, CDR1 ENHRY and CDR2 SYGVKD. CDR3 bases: TGTGCCATCAGTGTGGAGGCAGAGTATGGCTACACCTTC. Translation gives CAISVEAEYGYTF.